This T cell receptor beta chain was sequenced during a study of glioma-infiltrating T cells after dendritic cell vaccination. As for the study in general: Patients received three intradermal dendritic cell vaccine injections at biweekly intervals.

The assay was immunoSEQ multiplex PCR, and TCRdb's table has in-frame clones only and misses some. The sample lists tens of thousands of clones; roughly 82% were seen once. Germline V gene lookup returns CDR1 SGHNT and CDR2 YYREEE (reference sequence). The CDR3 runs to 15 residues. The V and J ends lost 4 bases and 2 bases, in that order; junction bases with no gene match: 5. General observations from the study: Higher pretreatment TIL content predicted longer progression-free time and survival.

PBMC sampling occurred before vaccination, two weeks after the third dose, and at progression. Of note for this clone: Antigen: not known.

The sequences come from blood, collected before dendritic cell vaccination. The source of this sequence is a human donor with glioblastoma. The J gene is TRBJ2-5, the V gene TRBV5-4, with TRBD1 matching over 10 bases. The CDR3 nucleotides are TGTGCCAGCAGCGACCGGGACAGGGGTCAAGAGACCCAGTACTTC. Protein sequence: CASSDRDRGQETQYF.